This passage covers 27 T cell receptor beta chains from one sample sequenced in a study of breast tumors, draining lymph nodes, adjacent tissues. TCRdb recomputed calls from the multiplex PCR reads with MiXCR, one row per CDR3 protein. Among tens of thousands of distinct CDR3 sequences listed, roughly 30% were seen once. Samples came from axillary lymph nodes draining the breast cancer. The sequenced sample was axillary lymph node tissue. The source of these receptors is a female donor with breast cancer. Some clones in this sample may be carry-over from other donors' samples.

This clonotype was seen at least ten times. V gene TRBV7-8 combines with J gene TRBJ1-6, with D tentatively TRBD1 (5 bases). The CDR3 has 14 residues. Germline V gives CDR1 SGHVS, CDR2 FQNEAQ. Trimming left V 5 bases short and J 8 bases short, with 13 bases between. The CDR3 DNA is TGTGCCAGCAGCAAGGAAGCAGGGTATTCACCCCTCCACTTT. Amino acid sequence: CASSKEAGYSPLHF.

The rearrangement joins TRBV7-2 to TRBJ2-7; TRBD1 or TRBD2 may be the D gene (6 bases each). The V end lost 1 base, the J end lost 6 bases, and 25 bases lay between the germline ends. The V gene's germline CDR1 is SGHTA and CDR2 FQGNSA. This CDR3 comprises 18 residues. The CDR3 sequence is CASSLGTTGALEGGEQYF. The CDR3 nucleotides are TGTGCCAGCAGCTTAGGGACAACAGGAGCCTTAGAGGGGGGCGAGCAGTACTTC.

In the case of this clonotype: As the CDR3 is not closed by the conserved phenylalanine or tryptophan, this likely results from a read error. The rearrangement joins TRBV20-1 to TRBJ2-2; unclear D gene. Deletions cut 8 bases from V and 2 bases from J, with 12 bases between. The CDR3 consists of 13 residues. Looked up from germline, CDR1 is DFQATT and CDR2 is SNEGSKA (reference sequence). CDR3 region: CSTHWDNTGELFL. CDR3 in DNA: TGCAGTACACACTGGGATAACACCGGGGAGCTGTTTCTT.

This clonotype came up many times. The rearrangement joins TRBV6-5 to TRBJ1-2; unclear D gene. CDR3 length: 11 amino acids. Looked up from germline, CDR1 is MNHEY and CDR2 is SVGAGI. Between the trimmed V and J ends, which lost 7 bases and 4 bases, there was a span of 7 bases. CDR3 in DNA: TGTGCCAGCAAGGCGCGCTATGGCTACACCTTC. The encoded protein is CASKARYGYTF.

This clonotype was counted many times. V and J are TRBV7-2 and TRBJ2-1; 7 bases align to TRBD1. This CDR3 is 15 amino acids long. Germline V gene data show CDR1 as SGHTA and CDR2 as FQGNSA. The V segment lost 8 bases and the J segment 6 bases; nucleotides outside the gene matches: 13. The CDR3, as DNA: TGTGCCAGCCAACAAGGGGGCAGGAGAGGCAATGAGCAGTTCTTC. Translated: CASQQGGRRGNEQFF.

This clonotype was observed at least ten times. This CDR3 reads CASSYSIGGDEQFF. In nucleotides, the CDR3 is TGTGCCAGCAGTTACTCGATAGGGGGAGATGAGCAGTTCTTC. The gene calls are TRBV6-6 and TRBJ2-1; a weak D match, TRBD1 (6 bases). The germline V and J ends were trimmed by 0 bases and 8 bases, with 11 bases remaining between them. This CDR3 spans 14 amino acids. Germline CDR1 and CDR2: MNHNY and SVGAGI (reference sequence).

In its sample, this clonotype was seen many times. This rearrangement joins TRBV12-3 or TRBV12-4 to TRBJ2-7; 7 positions match TRBD2. V lost 2 bases to trimming and J lost 2 bases; unmatched junction nucleotides: 6. This CDR3 contains 15 residues. Here the CDR3 DNA reads TGTGCCAGCAGTTTATCGGCTAGCGGTACCTACGAGCAGTACTTC. Translation gives CASSLSASGTYEQYF.

In this sample, this clonotype turned up many times. The V call is TRBV7-2, the J call TRBJ2-7, with 7 bases identical to TRBD2. V was clipped by 8 bases and J by 2 bases; unmatched bases: 12. CDR1 SGHTA and CDR2 FQGNSA come from the germline V gene. The CDR3 extends over 15 amino acids. This chain's CDR3 is CASRHGAGEAYEQYF. Written as DNA, the CDR3 is TGTGCCAGCCGACACGGGGCGGGAGAAGCCTACGAGCAGTACTTC.

Comments on this clonotype: This may arise from a read error, as a much more abundant clone is one base away. The chain recombines TRBV11-2 with TRBJ2-5, with D unclear. Germline loops: CDR1 SGHAT, CDR2 FQNNGV. This CDR3 is 15 amino acids long. With 1 base removed from V and 4 bases from J, the gap between germline ends came to 13 bases. CDR3 coding DNA: TGTGCCAGCAGCTTAGGACTGCTCACCGGAGAGACCCAGTACTTC. The encoded protein is CASSLGLLTGETQYF.

This clonotype was detected many times. The chain joins TRBV29-1 to TRBJ1-2; 7 bases align to TRBD1. Germline trimming cut 6 bases from V and 5 bases from J; bases unmatched to any gene: 3. The CDR3 runs to 11 residues. Germline CDR1 is SQVTM and CDR2 is ANQGSEA. The CDR3 loop reads CSVAGGYGYTF. The CDR3 DNA follows: TGCAGCGTGGCAGGGGGATATGGCTACACCTTC.

The V call is TRBV5-4, the J call TRBJ1-1; no clear D gene. The V gene lost 2 bases and the J gene lost 4 bases, with 12 bases spanning the gap. CDR1 and CDR2 from the germline V gene are SGHNT and YYREEE (reference sequence). The CDR3 is 14 amino acids. For the CDR3, the DNA is TGTGCCAGCAGCTTCAAAGGGAGGAGCACTGAAGCTTTCTTT. Its protein product is CASSFKGRSTEAFF.

This clonotype has ten or more counts. The chain recombines TRBV12-3 or TRBV12-4 with TRBJ2-2, with 9 positions matching TRBD2. This CDR3 is built from 15 residues. The V gene end was trimmed by 6 bases and the J gene end by 1 base; junction bases not matched to a gene: 3. The CDR3 region is CASSLSGRNTGELFF. Written as DNA, the CDR3 is TGTGCCAGCAGCCTTAGCGGGAGGAACACCGGGGAGCTGTTTTTT.

The chain couples TRBV5-6 to TRBJ2-2, with 11 bases that match TRBD2. There are 18 residues in the CDR3. CDR1 SGHDT and CDR2 YYEEEE come from the germline V gene. V shed 4 bases, J shed 4 bases, and the junction held 12 bases outside the gene matches. The CDR3 nucleotides read TGTGCCAGCAGCCACAAACGATCAACTAGCGGGAGCACCGGGGAGCTGTTTTTT. Protein product: CASSHKRSTSGSTGELFF.

The V and J genes are TRBV5-5 and TRBJ2-7, with unresolved D. The CDR3 has 14 residues. Germline CDR1 is SGHKS and CDR2 is YYEKEE (reference sequence). V lost 3 bases and J lost 3, with 13 bases in between. CDR3 region: CASSSRGSCYEQYF. As DNA, the CDR3 is TGTGCCAGCAGCTCGCGAGGATCCTGCTACGAGCAGTACTTC. The variable domain in full, completed from reference TRBV5-5 and TRBJ2-7, reads DAGVTQSPTHLIKTRGQQVTLRCSPISGHKSVSWYQQVLGQGPQFIFQYYEKEERGRGNFPDRFSARQFPNYSSELNVNALLLGDSALYLCASSSRGSCYEQYFGPGTRLTVT.

This clonotype was counted between two and nine times. At one end, the junction sequence differs from germline, possibly due to a read error. The chain couples TRBV6-1 to TRBJ2-2, with D tentatively TRBD1 (6 bases). There are 16 residues in the CDR3. CDR1 is MNHNS and CDR2 is SASEGT in the germline V gene. Here the CDR3 DNA reads TGTGCCAGCAGTGAAACAGGAGAGAGGGACACCAGGGAGCTGTTTTTT. This translates into CASSETGERDTRELFF.

This clonotype was found many times. This chain links TRBV30 with TRBJ1-2; no firm D call. Germline loops: CDR1 GTSNPN, CDR2 SVGIG (reference sequence). This CDR3 contains 12 residues. Trimming removed 0 bases at V and 2 bases at J, with 4 bases between. The CDR3 sequence is CAWSVSNYGYTF. As DNA, the CDR3 is TGTGCCTGGAGTGTGTCCAACTATGGCTACACCTTC.

This clonotype was picked up many times. The genes are TRBV4-3 and TRBJ2-1; D remains ambiguous. V lost 2 bases, J lost 6 bases, and 5 bases lay in between. The CDR3 contains 12 residues. The germline gives CDR1 LGHNA, CDR2 YSLEER. Written as DNA, the CDR3 is TGCGCCAGCAGCCAAAGAAGCAATGAGCAGTTCTTC. This sequence encodes CASSQRSNEQFF.

This clonotype was detected ten times or more. V and J are TRBV5-1 and TRBJ2-1; TRBD2 aligns across 13 bases. The germline V gene encodes CDR1 SGHRS and CDR2 YFSETQ. V gave up 4 bases and J gave up 6 bases; unmatched junction bases: 4. CDR3 size: 15 residues. CDR3 region: CASSKTSGRFNEQFF. The CDR3 nucleotides are TGCGCCAGCAGCAAGACTAGCGGGAGGTTCAATGAGCAGTTCTTC.

In its sample, this clonotype was seen a few times. The CDR3 is CASSSMTSGRGFSYNEQFF. DNA for the CDR3: TGTGCCAGCAGCTCGATGACTAGCGGGAGGGGGTTCTCCTACAATGAGCAGTTCTTC. The rearrangement uses TRBV5-4 and TRBJ2-1; 14 bases match TRBD2. With 3 bases clipped from V and 0 bases from J, the junction kept 8 bases outside the gene matches. The CDR3 covers 19 residues. Germline-derived CDR1 and CDR2 are SGHNT and YYREEE (reference sequence).

The chain links TRBV4-3 to TRBJ2-7; no clear D. Per the germline V gene, CDR1 is LGHNA and CDR2 is YSLEER. V was trimmed by 4 bases and J by 2 bases, leaving 15 bases between them. CDR3 length: 15 amino acids. The CDR3 is CASSPRSDAAYEQYF. The DNA of the CDR3 is TGCGCCAGCAGCCCCAGATCGGACGCAGCCTACGAGCAGTACTTC.

This clonotype was picked up many times. This chain connects TRBV6-5 to TRBJ2-2; D possibly matches TRBD1 or TRBD2 (6 bases each). Germline lookup yields CDR1 MNHEY and CDR2 SVGAGI. V dropped 8 bases and J dropped 5 bases, with 15 bases sitting between them. The CDR3 runs 14 residues. The CDR3 region is CASGGQGGTGELFF. The DNA for the CDR3 is TGTGCCAGCGGGGGGCAGGGAGGTACCGGGGAGCTGTTTTTT.

This clonotype was seen at least ten times. The CDR3 bases are TGCGCCAGCAGCCAAAAAGCCAGGGTGGGCGTAGCTGGGGCCAACGTCCTGACTTTC. This codes for CASSQKARVGVAGANVLTF. This chain connects TRBV4-3 to TRBJ2-6, with D possibly matching TRBD1 (5 bases). Germline values: CDR1 LGHNA, CDR2 YSLEER. The CDR3 length is 19 residues. Trimming removed 2 bases from V and 2 bases from J, with 19 bases in between.

This clonotype was detected ten times or more. The chain carries TRBV15 and TRBJ2-3, with D possibly matching TRBD1 (6 bases). The V gene lost 0 bases and the J gene lost 4 bases, with 8 bases spanning the gap. Germline V gene sequence: CDR1 LNHNV, CDR2 YYDKDF (reference sequence). This CDR3 region has 14 residues. CDR3: CATSRDRGSDTQYF. CDR3 nucleotide sequence: TGTGCCACCAGCAGAGACAGGGGATCAGATACGCAGTATTTT. The full variable domain, with the rest looked up from reference TRBV15 and TRBJ2-3, is DAMVIQNPRYQVTQFGKPVTLSCSQTLNHNVMYWYQQKSSQAPKLLFHYYDKDFNNEADTPDNFQSRRPNTSFCFLDIRSPGLGDTAMYLCATSRDRGSDTQYFGPGTRLTVL.

This clonotype was found many times. This rearrangement joins TRBV29-1 to TRBJ1-2; D gene ambiguous. V gave up 4 bases and J gave up 10 bases, with 4 bases separating them. The CDR3 sequence is 8 residues long. Germline V gives CDR1 SQVTM, CDR2 ANQGSEA. The CDR3 DNA reads TGCAGCGTTGGTGACTACACCTTC. Translated: CSVGDYTF.

This clonotype was observed at least ten times. V is TRBV5-1 and J is TRBJ2-3, with no clear D. In germline, CDR1 is SGHRS, CDR2 YFSETQ. CDR3 length: 11 residues. V shed 5 bases and J shed 3 bases, with 4 bases lying between them. The CDR3 DNA is TGCGCCAGCAGAACAACAGATACGCAGTATTTT. Translated: CASRTTDTQYF.

The chain employs TRBV2 and TRBJ1-2; a possible D gene is TRBD1 (6 bases). Germline CDR1 reads SNHLY; CDR2 reads FYNNEI. V was clipped by 2 bases and J by 3 bases, with 13 bases between them. The CDR3 covers 15 residues. CDR3 loop: CASSESQGIYYGYTF. CDR3 coding DNA: TGTGCCAGCAGTGAATCGCAGGGGATATACTATGGCTACACCTTC.

Concerning this clonotype itself: Germline and junction disagree at one end, which may indicate a read error. The chain has TRBV7-9 and TRBJ2-1; tentative D call: TRBD2 (5 bases). Germline loops: CDR1 SEHNR, CDR2 FQNEAQ (reference sequence). This CDR3 spans 15 amino acids. This CDR3 reads CAGSLLSGSYNEQFF. DNA of the CDR3: TGTGCCGGCAGCTTACTCAGCGGATCCTACAATGAGCAGTTCTTC.